Listed here is a single TCR beta chain. This sample is drawn from a study of identical twins. TCRdb analysed the 5' RACE reads with MiXCR anew, one entry per CDR3 protein. Here the sample spans approximately 210,000 distinct CDR3 sequences, less than 10% being singletons. There are 13 residues in the CDR3. Deletions cut 6 bases from V and 4 bases from J, with 12 bases between. The specimen was memory (CD45RO+) T cells sorted from blood. The gene calls are TRBV12-3 or TRBV12-4 and TRBJ1-1; D is perhaps TRBD1 (6 bases). This receptor was identified in a young woman in good health. In nucleotides, the CDR3 is TGTGCCAGCAGCCGAGAGGGGGGCACTGAAGCTTTCTTT. Translation gives CASSREGGTEAFF.